This T cell receptor (beta chain) comes out of a study of PD-L1 blockade in urothelial cancer. Libraries were prepared by immunoSEQ multiplex PCR; TCRdb keeps only in-frame clonotypes and omits some of them. The top ten clones hold 3.5% to 5.5% of a sample with 70,000 to 85,000 clones, about nine tenths of them seen once. CDR1 is LNHDA and CDR2 is SQIVND in the germline V gene (reference sequence). There are 13 residues in the CDR3. V was shortened by 7 bases and J by 4 bases, with 11 bases between the two germline ends. As to time point: pretreatment peripheral blood. Sequenced material: PBMCs, taken around atezolizumab (anti-PD-L1) treatment. The chain uses TRBV19 and TRBJ1-5; tentatively, D is TRBD1 (5 bases). This clonotype was obtained from an older man with urothelial cancer. The CDR3 spells CASKGAENQPQHF. CDR3 DNA sequence: TGTGCCAGTAAAGGGGCAGAAAATCAGCCCCAGCATTTT.